This TCR beta chain came from a study of T cell clonotyping in hematopoietic cell transplantation. Sequenced by immunoSEQ multiplex PCR; TCRdb stores in-frame clones only, minus some. The repertoire holds 20,000 to 30,000 clones, with 84% as singletons. General study points: At the given depth, recipient repertoires were over 95% de novo clonotypes. No sorting was done, leaving CD4 and CD8 contributions mixed. Higher Inverse Simpson Index values in graft donor and pretransplant recipient predicted broader posttransplant TCR diversity.

As regards this clone: The antigen is unknown. An end of the junction does not agree with germline; a read error may underlie this.

Time point given: recipient sample about 28 days before transplant, after cytoreduction. Samples: about 28 days before transplant, then days 30, 100 and 180 after. The V gene's germline CDR1 is MNHNY and CDR2 SVGAGI (reference sequence). CDR3 length: 12 amino acids. This sequence was found in a woman in her sixties with acute myeloid leukemia. Some clones in this sample may be carry-over from other donors' samples. The chain is built from TRBV6-6 and TRBJ1-2; maybe TRBD1 (5 bases). This sample comprised peripheral blood mononuclear cells, obtained before stem cell transplant. The CDR3 DNA reads as TGTGCCATCAGAGGGGACGTACGTTCGGCCGTCTTC. Translation: CAIRGDVRSAVF.